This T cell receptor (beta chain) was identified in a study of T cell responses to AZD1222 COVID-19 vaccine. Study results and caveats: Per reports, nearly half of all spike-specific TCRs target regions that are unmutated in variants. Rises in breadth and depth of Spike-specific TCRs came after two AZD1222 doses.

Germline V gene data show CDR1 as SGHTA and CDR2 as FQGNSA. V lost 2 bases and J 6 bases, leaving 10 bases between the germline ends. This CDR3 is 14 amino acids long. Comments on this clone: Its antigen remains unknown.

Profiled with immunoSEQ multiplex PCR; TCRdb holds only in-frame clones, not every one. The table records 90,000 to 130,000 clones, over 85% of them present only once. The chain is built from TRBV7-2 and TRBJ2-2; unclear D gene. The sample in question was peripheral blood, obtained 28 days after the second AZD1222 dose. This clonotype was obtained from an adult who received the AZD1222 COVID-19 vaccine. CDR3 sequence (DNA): TGTGCCAGCAGCTTAAGTGGGATTGCCGGGGAGCTGTTTTTT. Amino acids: CASSLSGIAGELFF.